One and the same sample provided the 5 T cell receptor beta chains below, sequenced in a study of T cell changes during pregnancy in multiple sclerosis. This table comes from immunoSEQ multiplex PCR, and its TCRdb copy is limited to in-frame clones, with some not included. The repertoire holds over 90,000 clones, with about 91% as singletons. Source: peripheral blood, taken before pregnancy. The receptors were gathered from a female donor with multiple sclerosis, enrolled in a pregnancy study.

The chain has TRBV4-3 and TRBJ1-6, with D unresolved. Germline loops: CDR1 LGHNA, CDR2 YSLEER. The CDR3 spans 15 residues. The V gene lost 0 bases and the J gene lost 9 bases, with 12 bases spanning the gap. The CDR3 reads CASSQDRSFGSPLHF. In nucleotides, the CDR3 is TGCGCCAGCAGCCAAGATCGGAGTTTCGGTTCACCCCTCCACTTT.

A single count supports this clone. The J gene is TRBJ2-7, the V gene TRBV5-1, with 7 bases fitting TRBD1. CDR1 and CDR2 (germline): SGHRS, YFSETQ. After removal of 4 bases from V and 5 bases from J, the junction contained 12 bases not matched to a gene. CDR3 size: 15 residues. The CDR3 DNA follows: TGCGCCAGCAGCCCCCTCCGGACAGGCCCCCACGAGCAGTACTTC. Translated, it gives CASSPLRTGPHEQYF.

The chain uses TRBV5-4 and TRBJ1-3, with 7 bases identical to TRBD1. CDR3 length: 13 residues. The germline V gene encodes CDR1 SGHNT and CDR2 YYREEE (reference sequence). The V and J ends lost 4 bases and 4 bases, in that order; junction bases with no gene match: 2. The CDR3 sequence is CASSPQGGNTIYF. The CDR3 nucleotides are TGTGCCAGCAGCCCACAGGGGGGAAACACCATATATTTT.

This clone was picked up one time. CDR3 residues: CSVMGGGGTEAFF. DNA for the CDR3: TGCAGCGTTATGGGCGGGGGAGGAACTGAAGCTTTCTTT. This chain links TRBV29-1 with TRBJ1-1; D is possibly TRBD1 (5 bases). Trimming stripped 5 bases from V and 5 bases from J, with 15 bases between. Germline assignment: CDR1 SQVTM and CDR2 ANQGSEA. The CDR3 runs 13 residues.

This chain links TRBV27 with TRBJ1-2, with TRBD1 matching 7 bases. The CDR3 sequence is 12 residues long. From germline, CDR1 is MNHEY and CDR2 SMNVEV (reference sequence). The CDR3 reads CMAGGTYYGYTF. The CDR3 DNA sequence: TGTATGGCAGGGGGGACCTACTATGGCTACACCTTC.